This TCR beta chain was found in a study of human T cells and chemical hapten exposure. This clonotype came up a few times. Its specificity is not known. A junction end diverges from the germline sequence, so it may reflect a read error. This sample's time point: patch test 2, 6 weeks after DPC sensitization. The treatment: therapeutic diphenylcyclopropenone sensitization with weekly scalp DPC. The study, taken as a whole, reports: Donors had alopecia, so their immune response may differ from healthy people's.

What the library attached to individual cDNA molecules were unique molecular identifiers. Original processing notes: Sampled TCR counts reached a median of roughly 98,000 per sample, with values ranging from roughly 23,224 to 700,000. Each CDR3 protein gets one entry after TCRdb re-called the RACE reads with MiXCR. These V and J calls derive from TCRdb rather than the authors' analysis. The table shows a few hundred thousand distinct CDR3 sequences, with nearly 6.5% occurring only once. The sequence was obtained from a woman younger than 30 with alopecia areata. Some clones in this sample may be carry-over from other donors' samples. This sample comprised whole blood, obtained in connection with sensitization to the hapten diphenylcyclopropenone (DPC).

The CDR3 DNA sequence: TGCGCCAGCATTCAATCGTTCCCCGGGGAGCTGTTTTTT. Translation: CASIQSFPGELFF. The rearrangement links TRBV23-1 to TRBJ2-2; D not resolved. TRBV23-1 is noted as an ORF with a role that remains uncertain. The CDR3 has 13 residues.